The sequence of this T cell receptor beta chain was determined in a study of beta chain features in type 1 diabetes. Investigators reverse transcribed all isolated RNA, so they sequenced expressed TCRB transcripts. Assay used: immunoSEQ multiplex PCR; TCRdb lists only in-frame clones, some missing. The table has about 190,000 clones, approximately 7.8% seen once. Study results and limitations: cDNA-based reads could over-represent cells with high TCR expression. Insertions at VDJ junctions were less frequent in type 1 diabetes patients. These patients also deleted more nucleotides at the same junctions. In every one of the four CD4+ subsets, TCRB CDR3s were moderately but significantly shorter in Type 1 diabetes patients.

The CDR3 loop spans 14 amino acids. Trimming took 0 bases from V and 0 from J, leaving 6 bases between them. Germline CDR1 is SQVTM and CDR2 is ANQGSEA. A word on this clone: The target antigen is unknown.

This TCR derives from a woman aged 40-49 years with type 1 diabetes. The chain recombines TRBV29-1 with TRBJ1-5; unclear D gene. The sample comprised central memory CD4+ T cells from blood. Here the CDR3 reads CSVEEQNSNQPQHF. In DNA, the CDR3 is TGCAGCGTTGAAGAACAGAATAGCAATCAGCCCCAGCATTTT.